A selection of T cell receptor beta chains follows, all from one sample in a study of blood T cell repertoires in COVID-19. Some clones are missing from TCRdb's copy, which holds only in-frame ones; the method was immunoSEQ multiplex PCR. The table lists fewer than 500,000 clones, around 89% of them singletons. The specimen sequenced was peripheral blood. These receptors were collected from a woman under 40 with acute or convalescent COVID-19. Both conserved end residues are part of each CDR3. The D gene is left open where the match is weak. Not all rows give a size; the values are once, few, many and, for expanded clones, a class.

cdr3_nt cdr3_aa v_call d_call clone_size j_call
TGTGCCAGCAGCCAAGTACAGGATAATTCACCCCTCCACTTT CASSQVQDNSPLHF TRBV3-1/TRBV3-2 - - TRBJ1-6
TGTGCCAGCAGTCTAGGACAGGGGAATTACAATGAGCAGTTCTTC CASSLGQGNYNEQFF TRBV27 TRBD1 - TRBJ2-1
TGTGCCAGCAGCCTCGGACAGGGAAAAAGCAATGAGCAGTTCTTC CASSLGQGKSNEQFF TRBV5-4 TRBD1 - TRBJ2-1
TGTGCCAGCATGGGGGGAGGGGCGAACATTCAGTACTTC CASMGGGANIQYF TRBV28 TRBD2 - TRBJ2-4
TGCGCCAGCAGCTTGGGTCTGCGCCAGGTCACAGATACGCAGTATTTT CASSLGLRQVTDTQYF TRBV5-1 - - TRBJ2-3
TGTGCCAGCAGTGAGGGGACAGGGGGTGGAAACACCATATATTTT CASSEGTGGGNTIYF TRBV6-1 TRBD1 - TRBJ1-3
TGTGCCAGCAGCTATAGCGGGGGACTCTACGAGCAGTACTTC CASSYSGGLYEQYF TRBV27 TRBD2 - TRBJ2-7
TGTGCCAGTAGTCGGACAGGGAATCAGCGCTATGGCTACACCTTC CASSRTGNQRYGYTF TRBV19 TRBD1 few TRBJ1-2
TGCGCCAGCAGCCGACACCCGCCGGGACAGGGGCGGGACATACGATACACAGATACGCAGTATTTT CASSRHPPGQGRDIRYTDTQYF TRBV4-1 TRBD1 - TRBJ2-3
TGCGCCAGCAGCTTTAGGACAGGGGGCTACGAGCAGTACTTC CASSFRTGGYEQYF TRBV5-1 TRBD1 - TRBJ2-7
TGTGCCAGCAGTTACAGCAACACTGAAGCTTTCTTT CASSYSNTEAFF TRBV6-6 - - TRBJ1-1
TGTGCCAGCAGCGCGGACAGCGCGAACTATGGCTACACCTTC CASSADSANYGYTF TRBV7-9 - - TRBJ1-2
TGTGCCAGCAGCTTAGGCGGCAGGGCCTCCTACGAGCAGTACTTC CASSLGGRASYEQYF TRBV13 - - TRBJ2-7
TGTGCCAGCAGCCAAGACGAGGTTCCAGGGGGCTTGGATGAGCAGTTCTTC CASSQDEVPGGLDEQFF TRBV3-1/TRBV3-2 TRBD1 - TRBJ2-1
TGCGCCAGCAGCTTGGGCCAGGGGGCTATTAATGAGCAGTTCTTC CASSLGQGAINEQFF TRBV5-1 TRBD1 - TRBJ2-1
TGCGCCAGCAGCTTGGCGCTAAGACAGGAGAACACTGAAGCTTTCTTT CASSLALRQENTEAFF TRBV5-1 - - TRBJ1-1
TGTGCCAGCAACAGACAGGGAATTAACACTGAAGCTTTCTTT CASNRQGINTEAFF TRBV2 TRBD1 - TRBJ1-1
TGCGCCAGCAGCTTGTCGGGGGGTCCCTACGAGCAGTACTTC CASSLSGGPYEQYF TRBV5-1 TRBD2 - TRBJ2-7
TGTGCCAGCAGACCTCAGGGTTTGGGGGAAAAACTGTTTTTT CASRPQGLGEKLFF TRBV27 - - TRBJ1-4
TGTGCCAGCAGTTTAGTTCAGGCGTCGGGGGAAACAGGACAGCATTTT CASSLVQASGETGQHF TRBV28 - - TRBJ1-5
TGTGCCAGCAGATCGTTACAGGGGTTCGATGAGCAGTTCTTC CASRSLQGFDEQFF TRBV27 TRBD1 once TRBJ2-1
TGTGCCAGCAGTCCCGGGACTAGTAACTACGAGCAGTACTTC CASSPGTSNYEQYF TRBV28 TRBD2 - TRBJ2-7
TGTGCCAGCAGCCAAAGGCAGACAGGAAGCTATGGCTACACCTTC CASSQRQTGSYGYTF TRBV3-1/TRBV3-2 - - TRBJ1-2
TGTGCCAGCAGCTTGGGAGAGGCGAGCACCATATATTTT CASSLGEASTIYF TRBV5-4 - - TRBJ1-3
TGTGCCAGCAGTGAAGGAATTATGGCTAGCGGGGGATATGAGCAGTTCTTC CASSEGIMASGGYEQFF TRBV6-1 TRBD2 once TRBJ2-1
TGTGCCAGCAGCGTAGGGGGGGGCTATGGCTACACCTTC CASSVGGGYGYTF TRBV9 - few TRBJ1-2
TGTGCCAGCAGCTCCACAGGGGCGGTGAATGAAAAACTGTTTTTT CASSSTGAVNEKLFF TRBV5-4 TRBD1 - TRBJ1-4
TGTGCCAGCAGCTTGCCCGGCATAGCGAACACTGAAGCTTTCTTT CASSLPGIANTEAFF TRBV5-4 - - TRBJ1-1
TGTGCCAGCAGTCCAGGGCAGGGGGCACCCCTCCACTTT CASSPGQGAPLHF TRBV7-7 TRBD1 - TRBJ1-6
TGTGCCAGCAGCCAATTGGACAGGGGGAAAGCAGATACGCAGTATTTT CASSQLDRGKADTQYF TRBV11-2 TRBD1 - TRBJ2-3
TGTGCCAGCAGTGATGGCGGCCCGAGCCCCTACAATGAGCAGTTCTTC CASSDGGPSPYNEQFF TRBV6-1 - - TRBJ2-1
TGTGCCAGCAACCCCATTACGGGGGGCTCTTTCAATGAGCAGTTCTTC CASNPITGGSFNEQFF TRBV2 - - TRBJ2-1